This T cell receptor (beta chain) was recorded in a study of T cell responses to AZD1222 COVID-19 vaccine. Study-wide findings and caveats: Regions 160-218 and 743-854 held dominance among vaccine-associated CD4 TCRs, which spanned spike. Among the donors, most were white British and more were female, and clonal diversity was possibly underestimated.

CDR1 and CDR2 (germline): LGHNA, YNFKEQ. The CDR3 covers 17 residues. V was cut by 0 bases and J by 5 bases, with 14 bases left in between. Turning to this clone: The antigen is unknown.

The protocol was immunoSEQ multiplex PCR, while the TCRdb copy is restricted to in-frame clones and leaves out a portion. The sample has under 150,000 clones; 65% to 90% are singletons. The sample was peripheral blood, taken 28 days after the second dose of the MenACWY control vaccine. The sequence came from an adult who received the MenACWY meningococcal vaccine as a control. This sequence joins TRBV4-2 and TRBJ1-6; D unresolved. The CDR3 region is CASSQETPLINNSPLHF. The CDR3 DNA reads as TGTGCCAGCAGCCAAGAAACCCCGCTCATAAATAATTCACCCCTCCACTTT.